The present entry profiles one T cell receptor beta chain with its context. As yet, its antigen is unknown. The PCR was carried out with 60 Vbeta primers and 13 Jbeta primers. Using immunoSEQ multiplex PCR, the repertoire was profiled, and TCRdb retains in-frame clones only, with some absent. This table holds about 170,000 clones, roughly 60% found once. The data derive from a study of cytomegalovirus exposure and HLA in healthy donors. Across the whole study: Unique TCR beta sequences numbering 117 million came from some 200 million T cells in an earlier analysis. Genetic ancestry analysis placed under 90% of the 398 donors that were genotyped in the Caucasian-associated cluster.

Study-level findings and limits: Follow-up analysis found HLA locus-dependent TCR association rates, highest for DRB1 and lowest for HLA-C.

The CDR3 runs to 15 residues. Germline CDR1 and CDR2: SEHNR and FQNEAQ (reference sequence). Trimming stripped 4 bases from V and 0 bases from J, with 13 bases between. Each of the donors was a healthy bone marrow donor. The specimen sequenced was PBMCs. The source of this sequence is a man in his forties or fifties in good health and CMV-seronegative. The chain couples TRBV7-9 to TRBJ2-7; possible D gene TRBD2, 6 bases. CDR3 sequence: CASSSRDSSSYEQYF. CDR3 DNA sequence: TGTGCCAGCAGCTCCCGGGACTCGAGCTCCTACGAGCAGTACTTC.